Listed below are T cell receptor beta chains from one sample, sequenced in a study of shared clonotypes between healthy human individuals. Generated by immunoSEQ multiplex PCR, the TCRdb table keeps only in-frame clones and is missing some. The sample consists of roughly 2.5 million clones, about 92% of them appearing once. Sequenced material: naive CD4+ T cells sorted from blood. Receptors were obtained from a man aged 18 to 29 in good health. Both conserved end residues are part of each CDR3. The D gene is left open where the match is weak. Where a row states a size, it is once, few, many or the class of an expanded clone; other rows omit it.

d_gene: -
abundance: -
v_gene: TRBV6-5
j_gene: TRBJ1-2
CDR3aa: CASSYEGGYGYTF
CDR3nt: TGTGCCAGCAGTTATGAGGGGGGCTATGGCTACACCTTC

d_gene: -
abundance: -
v_gene: TRBV7-9
j_gene: TRBJ2-3
CDR3aa: CASSSNGADTQYF
CDR3nt: TGTGCCAGCAGCTCCAACGGGGCAGATACGCAGTATTTT

d_gene: -
abundance: -
v_gene: TRBV5-6
j_gene: TRBJ2-1
CDR3aa: CASSLFNEQFF
CDR3nt: TGTGCCAGCAGCTTGTTTAATGAGCAGTTCTTC

d_gene: TRBD1
abundance: -
v_gene: TRBV7-2
j_gene: TRBJ1-6
CDR3aa: CASRKDRGRDNSPLHF
CDR3nt: TGTGCCAGCAGGAAAGACAGGGGGCGGGATAATTCACCCCTCCACTTT

d_gene: TRBD1
abundance: -
v_gene: TRBV6-5
j_gene: TRBJ1-1
CDR3aa: CAIRDSGPGTEAFF
CDR3nt: TGTGCCATCAGGGACAGTGGCCCGGGCACTGAAGCTTTCTTT

d_gene: -
abundance: -
v_gene: TRBV7-2
j_gene: TRBJ1-1
CDR3aa: CASSLMGSTEAFF
CDR3nt: TGTGCCAGCAGCTTAATGGGTAGCACTGAAGCTTTCTTT

d_gene: -
abundance: -
v_gene: TRBV7-2
j_gene: TRBJ2-1
CDR3aa: CASSLGGGEQFF
CDR3nt: TGTGCCAGCAGCTTAGGTGGCGGTGAGCAGTTCTTC

d_gene: TRBD1
abundance: -
v_gene: TRBV6-5
j_gene: TRBJ1-2
CDR3aa: CASSGGGRSYGYTF
CDR3nt: TGTGCCAGCAGTGGAGGGGGCCGGAGCTATGGCTACACCTTC

d_gene: -
abundance: once
v_gene: TRBV28
j_gene: TRBJ2-1
CDR3aa: CASSPPPGLEQFF
CDR3nt: TGTGCCAGCAGTCCCCCTCCGGGACTCGAGCAGTTCTTC

d_gene: -
abundance: -
v_gene: TRBV7-9
j_gene: TRBJ2-3
CDR3aa: CASSRGPDTDTQYF
CDR3nt: TGTGCCAGCAGCCGGGGGCCAGACACAGATACGCAGTATTTT

d_gene: -
abundance: -
v_gene: TRBV28
j_gene: TRBJ1-1
CDR3aa: CASSLIAKGTEAFF
CDR3nt: TGTGCCAGCAGTTTAATAGCCAAGGGGACTGAAGCTTTCTTT

d_gene: TRBD1
abundance: once
v_gene: TRBV27
j_gene: TRBJ1-1
CDR3aa: CASNKGTGGLGEAFF
CDR3nt: TGTGCCAGCAACAAGGGGACAGGGGGCCTCGGTGAAGCTTTCTTT

d_gene: TRBD1
abundance: -
v_gene: TRBV5-1
j_gene: TRBJ2-2
CDR3aa: CASSSGQGGNTGELFF
CDR3nt: TGCGCCAGCAGCTCGGGACAGGGGGGAAACACCGGGGAGCTGTTTTTT

d_gene: -
abundance: -
v_gene: TRBV7-8
j_gene: TRBJ2-1
CDR3aa: CASSRTRPGSSYNEQFF
CDR3nt: TGTGCCAGCAGCCGGACCCGGCCCGGGAGCTCCTACAATGAGCAGTTCTTC